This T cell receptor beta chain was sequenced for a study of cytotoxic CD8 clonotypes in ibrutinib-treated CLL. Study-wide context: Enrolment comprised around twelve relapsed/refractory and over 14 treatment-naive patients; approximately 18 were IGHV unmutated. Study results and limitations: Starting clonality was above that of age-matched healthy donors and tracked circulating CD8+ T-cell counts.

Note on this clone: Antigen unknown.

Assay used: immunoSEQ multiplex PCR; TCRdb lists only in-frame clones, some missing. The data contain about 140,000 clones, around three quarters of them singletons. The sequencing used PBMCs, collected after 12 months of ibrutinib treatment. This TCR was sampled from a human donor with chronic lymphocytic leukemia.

CDR3 protein: CASSPNPQSTDTQYF. The DNA for the CDR3 is TGTGCCAGCAGCCCAAACCCACAGAGCACAGATACGCAGTATTTT. The chain carries TRBV7-2 and TRBJ2-3, with D unclear. V lost 5 bases and J 0 bases, leaving 12 bases between the germline ends. The germline V gene has CDR1 SGHTA and CDR2 FQGNSA. The CDR3 sequence is 15 residues long.